The 18 T cell receptor beta chains in this list originate from one sample, sequenced in a study of regulatory T cells in long-lasting Graves disease. The sample's time point: persistent/refractory GD, antithyroid drugs over 5 years with positive TRAb. TCR sequences were obtained from RNA taken from PBMCs. For TCR beta, libraries came from iRepertoire HTBI primers and Arm-PCR of CDR3 regions. TCRdb reprocessed the multiplex PCR reads via MiXCR and lists one record per CDR3 protein. The data show roughly 430,000 distinct CDR3 sequences, with roughly a fifth seen just once and about 13% held by the top ten. The starting material was peripheral blood mononuclear cells (PBMCs), obtained when the disease was refractory, from a patient treated with antithyroid drugs. The receptors originated from a female donor with Graves disease.

This clonotype showed up many times. This chain joins TRBV12-3 or TRBV12-4 and TRBJ2-7; D gene ambiguous. With 5 bases removed from V and 1 base from J, the gap between germline ends came to 15 bases. The CDR3 runs 15 residues. DNA for the CDR3: TGTGCCAGCAGTCCCCCAAATGGCGGATCCTACGAGCAGTACTTC. It specifies CASSPPNGGSYEQYF.

This clonotype was seen at least ten times. The V gene is TRBV2, the J gene TRBJ2-2, with a possible D match to TRBD1 (5 bases). Germline CDR1 and CDR2: SNHLY and FYNNEI. This CDR3 comprises 16 residues. V lost 10 bases and J lost 0, with 18 bases in between. CDR3 in amino acids: CATQLDSRANTGELFF. For the CDR3, the DNA is TGTGCCACCCAGCTTGACAGTCGCGCGAACACCGGGGAGCTGTTTTTT.

The chain carries TRBV6-5 and TRBJ2-4; 9 bases line up with TRBD2. The J call may not be correct, given that the DNA end is closer to TRBJ2-1. The CDR3 runs to 18 residues. CDR1 MNHEY and CDR2 SVGAGI come from the germline V gene. CDR3 in amino acids: CASSYSILRREGLGEQFF. CDR3 sequence (DNA): TGTGCCAGCAGTTACTCGATTCTTCGGCGGGAGGGCCTGGGTGAGCAGTTCTTC.

This clonotype turned up a few times. CDR3 in amino acids: CASSLDFGGQNNSPLHF. CDR3 nucleotide sequence: TGTGCCAGCAGCTTAGATTTCGGGGGCCAAAATAATTCACCCCTCCACTTT. This chain uses TRBV11-2 with TRBJ1-6, with TRBD1 as a possible D gene (6 bases). The V gene lost 0 bases and the J gene lost 5 bases, with 14 bases spanning the gap. CDR1 is SGHAT and CDR2 is FQNNGV in the germline V gene. The CDR3 runs to 17 residues.

The chain uses TRBV28 and TRBJ2-7, with 13 bases aligning to TRBD2. The CDR3 sequence is 17 residues long. Germline V lookup: CDR1 MDHEN, CDR2 SYDVKM. The trim removed 5 bases at V and 4 bases at J, leaving 11 bases unmatched. The CDR3 coding sequence is TGTGCCAGCAGTGGGGGACTAGCGGGAAAATTGGTTTACGAGCAGTACTTC. This codes for CASSGGLAGKLVYEQYF.

This clonotype was counted at least ten times. The V call is TRBV27, the J call TRBJ2-7; D possibly corresponds to TRBD1 (5 bases). Trimming removed 5 bases from V and 5 bases from J, with 22 bases in between. The germline V gene encodes CDR1 MNHEY and CDR2 SMNVEV (reference sequence). CDR3 length: 16 amino acids. The CDR3 loop is CASSPRGRAKLNEQYF. In DNA, the CDR3 is TGTGCCAGCAGTCCAAGAGGCAGGGCGAAGTTAAACGAGCAGTACTTC.

For the CDR3, the DNA is TGCGCCAGCAGCAAAGGACAAGAGACCCAGTACTTC. Protein product: CASSKGQETQYF. The gene calls are TRBV5-1 and TRBJ2-5; unclear D gene. This CDR3 spans 12 amino acids. V lost 4 bases and J lost 2, with 6 bases in between. Germline V gene lookup returns CDR1 SGHRS and CDR2 YFSETQ.

This clonotype has a count of ten or more. This sequence joins TRBV3-1 and TRBJ1-1; D remains unclear. V was pared by 6 bases and J by 3 bases, with 5 bases between. Germline-derived CDR1 and CDR2 are LGHDT and YNNKEL (reference sequence). The length of the CDR3 is 11 residues. Written as DNA, the CDR3 is TGTGCCAGCAGATCAGACACTGAAGCTTTCTTT. Translating gives CASRSDTEAFF.

This clonotype occurred a few times. The rearrangement uses TRBV5-1 and TRBJ2-5, with no clear D. The germline gives CDR1 SGHRS, CDR2 YFSETQ. This CDR3 has 11 amino acids. Trimming stripped 7 bases from V and 3 bases from J, with 7 bases between. The CDR3 region is CASGIEETQYF. The DNA of the CDR3 is TGCGCCAGCGGAATTGAAGAGACCCAGTACTTC.

At least ten counts were recorded for this clonotype. V and J are TRBV28 and TRBJ1-1, with unresolved D. CDR1 and CDR2 from the germline V gene are MDHEN and SYDVKM. The CDR3 is 14 amino acids. Trimming shortened V by 5 bases and J by 8 bases, and 18 bases separated the two germline ends. CDR3 sequence: CASSRDSGHGEAFF. CDR3 bases: TGTGCCAGCAGTCGTGATTCGGGCCACGGAGAAGCTTTCTTT.

Turning to this clonotype: A much bigger clone sits one base away, suggesting this may be a read error. The chain recombines TRBV2 with TRBJ2-3; 7 bases are shared with TRBD1. The CDR3 runs to 15 residues. Germline-derived CDR1 and CDR2 are SNHLY and FYNNEI. CDR3 sequence reads: CASTLRGRGTDTRYF. The CDR3 DNA reads TGTGCCAGCACCCTAAGGGGAAGGGGGACAGATACGCGGTATTTT.

This clonotype has just a few counts. CDR3 region: CASSLQDGRSGNTIYF. Written as DNA, the CDR3 is TGCGCCAGCAGCTTGCAGGACGGACGGAGTGGAAACACCATATATTTT. The V and J genes are TRBV5-1 and TRBJ1-3, with unresolved D. The V end lost 1 base, the J end lost 3 bases, and 14 bases lay between the germline ends. The germline V gene has CDR1 SGHRS and CDR2 YFSETQ. CDR3 length: 16 residues.

This clonotype appeared many times. This chain uses TRBV18 with TRBJ2-5, with D perhaps assigned TRBD1 or TRBD2 (5 bases each). Germline CDR1 KGHSH, CDR2 LQKENI. V lost 1 base and J 0 bases, leaving 9 bases between the germline ends. This CDR3 comprises 15 residues. The CDR3 DNA reads as TGTGCCAGCTCACCACGGCAGGGACACCAAGAGACCCAGTACTTC. Amino acid sequence: CASSPRQGHQETQYF.

This clonotype occurred many times. V usage is TRBV7-9 and J usage is TRBJ2-5; tentatively, D is TRBD1 (5 bases). V was pared by 3 bases and J by 2 bases, with 10 bases between. This CDR3 has 14 amino acids. Germline-derived CDR1 and CDR2 are SEHNR and FQNEAQ (reference sequence). Written as DNA, the CDR3 is TGTGCCAGCAGCTTTAGACAGATACAAGAGACCCAGTACTTC. This gives the protein CASSFRQIQETQYF.

The chain recombines TRBV20-1 with TRBJ2-5; D not resolved. V was shortened by 2 bases and J by 2 bases, with 9 bases between the two germline ends. Germline values: CDR1 DFQATT, CDR2 SNEGSKA (reference sequence). This CDR3 is built from 13 residues. The CDR3 DNA reads TGCAGTGCTAGACTCGATTTACAAGAGACCCAGTACTTC. It yields the protein CSARLDLQETQYF.

The sample holds many counts of this clonotype. The chain combines TRBV7-9 with TRBJ2-7; 10 nucleotides align to TRBD1. CDR3 length: 16 amino acids. Looked up from germline, CDR1 is SEHNR and CDR2 is FQNEAQ (reference sequence). V shed 2 bases, J shed 3 bases, and the junction held 7 bases outside the gene matches. Written as DNA, the CDR3 is TGTGCCAGCAGCTTAATCGGGACAGGGGTCCTCTACGAGCAGTACTTC. This translates into CASSLIGTGVLYEQYF. Combining the CDR3 with reference TRBV7-9 and TRBJ2-7 gives the whole variable domain DTGVSQNPRHKITKRGQNVTFRCDPISEHNRLYWYRQTLGQGPEFLTYFQNEAQLEKSRLLSDRFSAERPKGSFSTLEIQRTEQGDSAMYLCASSLIGTGVLYEQYFGPGTRLTVT.

V usage is TRBV29-1 and J usage is TRBJ2-7, with 8 bases aligning to TRBD1. The CDR3 covers 13 residues. CDR1 and CDR2 (germline): SQVTM, ANQGSEA. The V segment lost 4 bases and the J segment 7 bases; nucleotides outside the gene matches: 9. DNA for the CDR3: TGCAGCGTTGTCCCCCAGGGGGCGGGGGAGCAGTACTTC. Amino acid sequence: CSVVPQGAGEQYF.

In its sample, this clonotype was seen once. This may come from a read error, since a much larger clone is one base off. The CDR3 region has the DNA TGCAGTGCTAGAGCCCAACAGGGACGAGCTCTCTTT. Amino acids: CSARAQQGRALF. The rearrangement uses TRBV20-1 and TRBJ1-1, with a tentative D call TRBD1 (6 bases). The germline CDR1 and CDR2 sequences are DFQATT and SNEGSKA (reference sequence). This CDR3 region has 12 residues.